This T cell receptor beta chain was observed in a study of early stage breast cancer tumors. Study-level background: ER+/PR+/HER2- status applied to about 70% of the 16 invasive breast tumors. Study-wide results and limits: Comparing each tissue with blood distinguished tumor from normal in most of the 16 patients.

The CDR3 is 14 amino acids. The ends were cut back, 2 bases at V and 1 base at J, with 7 bases in the middle. CDR1 and CDR2 (germline): SGHVS, FQNEAQ. Each sample had two DNA replicates, roughly 0.5 ug blood or 1.5 ug tissue. Sequencing used immunoSEQ multiplex PCR; TCRdb keeps in-frame clones, though not all of them. The sample consists of roughly 10,000 clones, about 81% of them appearing once. In the case of this clone: No antigen is known for it.

The genes are TRBV7-8 and TRBJ2-3; D is ambiguous. The source material was breast tumor tissue. This receptor was obtained from a person aged 70 to 85 with breast cancer. In DNA form, the CDR3 reads TGTGCCAGCAGCTTATCAACGGGCACAGATACGCAGTATTTT. This translates into CASSLSTGTDTQYF.